These T cell receptor beta chains were read from a single sample in a study of blood T cell repertoires in COVID-19. Using immunoSEQ multiplex PCR, the repertoire was profiled, and TCRdb retains in-frame clones only, with some absent. The repertoire holds about 53,000 clones, approximately 80% seen once, with around 45% in the top ten. Sequenced sample: peripheral blood. The receptors stem from a man aged 65 to 85 with active or convalescent COVID-19. The CDR3 runs from the conserved cysteine through the conserved F or W. Fields, in order: clone size, D gene, V gene, J gene, CDR3 protein, CDR3 DNA. D genes are given only for firm matches. Clone size appears in some rows only: once, few, many, or a class for an expanded clone.

NA	TRBD1	TRBV20-1	TRBJ1-1	CSATGTGEAFF	TGCAGTGCTACCGGGACAGGGGAAGCTTTCTTT
NA	TRBD1	TRBV11-2	TRBJ1-5	CASSPDRLNSNQPQHF	TGTGCCAGCAGCCCGGACAGGTTAAATAGCAATCAGCCCCAGCATTTT
NA	NA	TRBV9	TRBJ2-1	CASSVGDLSSYNEQFF	TGTGCCAGCAGCGTAGGGGACTTGAGCTCCTACAATGAGCAGTTCTTC
few	NA	TRBV12-5	TRBJ1-1	CASLFGGSTEAFF	TGTGCTAGTCTGTTCGGAGGGAGCACTGAAGCTTTCTTT
NA	NA	TRBV19	TRBJ2-3	CASSIDEGSRTDTQYF	TGTGCCAGTAGTATAGATGAGGGTAGCCGCACAGATACGCAGTATTTT
NA	NA	TRBV30	TRBJ1-2	CAWSSGGYTF	TGTGCCTGGAGCAGCGGAGGCTACACCTTC
NA	NA	TRBV7-9	TRBJ2-3	CASVDSLVSDTQYF	TGTGCCAGCGTAGATAGTCTAGTTTCAGATACGCAGTATTTT
NA	TRBD1	TRBV2	TRBJ1-3	CASKSDRGSNTIYF	TGTGCCAGCAAGAGCGACAGGGGTTCCAACACCATATATTTT
NA	NA	TRBV30	TRBJ1-1	CAYERNTEAFF	TGTGCGTACGAGAGGAACACTGAAGCTTTCTTT
NA	TRBD2	TRBV11-3	TRBJ2-5	CASNRGGAQETQYF	TGTGCCAGCAACCGGGGGGGGGCCCAAGAGACCCAGTACTTC
NA	NA	TRBV28	TRBJ1-2	CASSSDRYGYTF	TGTGCCAGCAGTTCGGACAGATATGGCTACACCTTC
NA	TRBD1	TRBV6-6	TRBJ2-7	CASSSGTGGTYEQYF	TGTGCCAGCAGTTCCGGGACAGGGGGTACCTACGAGCAGTACTTC
NA	TRBD2	TRBV7-2	TRBJ2-5	CASSLGMRGGQETQYF	TGTGCCAGCAGCTTAGGGATGCGGGGGGGCCAAGAGACCCAGTACTTC
NA	TRBD2	TRBV5-5	TRBJ2-1	CASSFLAGVDYNEQFF	TGTGCCAGCAGTTTCCTAGCGGGAGTAGACTACAATGAGCAGTTCTTC
NA	TRBD2	TRBV3-1/TRBV3-2	TRBJ2-7	CASSQGPSGSYEQYF	TGTGCCAGCAGCCAAGGGCCTAGCGGGAGCTACGAGCAGTACTTC
NA	NA	TRBV19	TRBJ1-1	CASSMREGSTEAFF	TGTGCCAGTAGTATGAGGGAAGGGAGCACTGAAGCTTTCTTT
NA	NA	TRBV28	TRBJ1-5	CASTRGGLDQPQHF	TGTGCCAGCACCCGGGGAGGGTTGGATCAGCCCCAGCATTTT
NA	NA	TRBV7-8	TRBJ2-1	CASSPRQSNTYNEQFF	TGTGCCAGCAGCCCGAGACAGTCGAACACCTACAATGAGCAGTTCTTC
NA	TRBD1	TRBV18	TRBJ1-4	CASSPGRQGEKLFF	TGTGCCAGCTCACCAGGGCGTCAGGGGGAGAAACTGTTTTTT
NA	NA	TRBV29-1	TRBJ1-2	CSVRTDSYGYTF	TGCAGCGTTAGAACGGACTCCTATGGCTACACCTTC
NA	NA	TRBV27	TRBJ1-6	CASSLEGRGSRVHF	TGTGCCAGCAGTTTAGAGGGGAGGGGGTCGCGCGTCCACTTT
NA	NA	TRBV6-2/TRBV6-3	TRBJ2-7	CASSPSGESYEQYF	TGTGCCAGCAGCCCCTCGGGAGAGTCCTACGAGCAGTACTTC
NA	NA	TRBV2	TRBJ2-3	CASSEGLPSTDTQYF	TGTGCCAGCAGTGAAGGGCTCCCTAGCACAGATACGCAGTATTTT
NA	NA	TRBV6-1	TRBJ1-4	CASSDLGGFGEKLFF	TGTGCCAGCAGTGACCTTGGGGGGTTCGGCGAAAAACTGTTTTTT
many	NA	TRBV2	TRBJ2-5	CASRVRGMIETQYF	TGTGCCAGCAGGGTCCGGGGGATGATAGAGACCCAGTACTTC
NA	NA	TRBV19	TRBJ1-1	CASSSRTGSWNTEAFF	TGTGCCAGTAGTAGCCGGACTGGGAGTTGGAACACTGAAGCTTTCTTT
NA	TRBD1	TRBV7-2	TRBJ2-5	CASSAQGATETQYF	TGTGCCAGCAGCGCCCAGGGGGCCACGGAGACCCAGTACTTC
NA	TRBD1	TRBV5-4	TRBJ1-2	CASSLGGQGTLDYTF	TGTGCCAGCAGCTTGGGGGGACAGGGAACGCTCGACTACACCTTC
once	TRBD2	TRBV11-2	TRBJ2-3	CASSLDLAGGDTQYF	TGTGCCAGCAGCTTAGATCTGGCCGGGGGGGATACGCAGTATTTT
NA	TRBD2	TRBV4-3	TRBJ2-3	CASSQDAVAGGPDTQYF	TGCGCCAGCAGCCAAGATGCCGTAGCGGGAGGGCCAGATACGCAGTATTTT
few	TRBD1	TRBV4-3	TRBJ1-1	CASSRDRVRTEAFF	TGCGCCAGCAGCCGGGACAGGGTGAGGACTGAAGCTTTCTTT
few	TRBD2	TRBV4-2	TRBJ2-2	CASSQNSGGSNTGELFF	TGTGCCAGCAGCCAAAATAGCGGGGGATCGAACACCGGGGAGCTGTTTTTT
few	NA	TRBV4-2	TRBJ1-2	CASSHGTGSDGYTF	TGTGCCAGCAGCCATGGAACAGGGAGCGATGGCTACACCTTC
once	NA	TRBV30	TRBJ2-7	CAWSVLDEQYF	TGTGCCTGGAGTGTACTCGACGAGCAGTACTTC
few	NA	TRBV11-2	TRBJ1-1	CASSPSGWGAFF	TGTGCCAGCAGCCCTAGTGGGTGGGGCGCTTTCTTT
NA	TRBD1	TRBV11-2	TRBJ2-1	CASSPRPQGESSYNEQFF	TGTGCCAGCAGCCCTCGACCACAGGGGGAGAGCTCCTACAATGAGCAGTTCTTC
NA	NA	TRBV7-2	TRBJ1-4	CASSLVRGKLFF	TGTGCCAGCAGCTTAGTAAGGGGGAAACTGTTTTTT
NA	TRBD2	TRBV4-1	TRBJ2-3	CASSRLAGGLTSSTDTQYF	TGCGCCAGCAGCCGACTAGCGGGGGGCCTCACTTCATCCACAGATACGCAGTATTTT
once	NA	TRBV18	TRBJ1-5	CASSPRLTDQQPQHF	TGTGCCAGCTCACCACGCCTCACAGATCAACAGCCCCAGCATTTT
NA	TRBD1	TRBV7-9	TRBJ2-3	CASSTDRDGRTDTQYF	TGTGCCAGCAGCACGGACAGGGATGGTCGGACAGATACGCAGTATTTT
NA	NA	TRBV4-2	TRBJ2-1	CASSQDEFGDSSYNEQFF	TGTGCCAGCAGCCAAGATGAGTTCGGGGACTCCTCCTACAATGAGCAGTTCTTC
NA	NA	TRBV28	TRBJ1-1	CASSSIRNAFF	TGTGCCAGCAGTTCGATCAGGAACGCTTTCTTT
once	NA	TRBV19	TRBJ2-3	CASSSYGLAPSTDTQYF	TGTGCCAGTAGTTCATACGGGCTAGCCCCTAGCACAGATACGCAGTATTTT
few	NA	TRBV2	TRBJ2-2	CASSPGFGNTGELFF	TGTGCCAGCAGTCCAGGTTTTGGGAACACCGGGGAGCTGTTTTTT
once	NA	TRBV28	TRBJ1-1	CASSLSPGRENTEAFF	TGTGCCAGCAGTTTATCCCCAGGGAGGGAGAACACTGAAGCTTTCTTT
NA	NA	TRBV2	TRBJ1-2	CASSKNGRNNYGYTF	TGTGCCAGCAGTAAAAATGGCAGAAATAACTATGGCTACACCTTC
medium-sized	NA	TRBV11-3	TRBJ1-3	CASSLDLRGRNTIYF	TGTGCCAGCAGCTTAGATCTGCGGGGAAGAAACACCATATATTTT
NA	NA	TRBV6-5	TRBJ1-4	CASSYSSRGYQKLFF	TGTGCCAGCAGTTACTCGAGTAGGGGCTATCAAAAACTGTTTTTT
once	NA	TRBV27	TRBJ1-2	CASSLGFGQGGGYTF	TGTGCCAGCAGTTTAGGATTCGGGCAAGGAGGAGGCTACACCTTC
NA	TRBD1	TRBV7-9	TRBJ2-5	CASSSDLTGVGETQYF	TGTGCCAGCAGCTCAGACCTTACAGGGGTAGGAGAGACCCAGTACTTC
few	TRBD1	TRBV7-2	TRBJ1-1	CASSLALRHRGWLNTEAFF	TGTGCCAGCAGCTTAGCGTTGAGACACAGGGGATGGCTGAACACTGAAGCTTTCTTT
NA	TRBD1	TRBV2	TRBJ1-1	CASSPGKRGPEAFF	TGTGCCAGCAGTCCAGGGAAAAGGGGGCCTGAAGCTTTCTTT
few	TRBD2	TRBV9	TRBJ2-5	CASSAYSGGAGETQYF	TGTGCCAGCAGCGCTTATAGCGGGGGGGCCGGGGAGACCCAGTACTTC
NA	TRBD1	TRBV2	TRBJ2-6	CASRTTGVGANVLTF	TGTGCCAGCAGGACGACAGGGGTTGGGGCCAACGTCCTGACTTTC
few	NA	TRBV6-2/TRBV6-3	TRBJ1-1	CASSYRGWNTEAFF	TGTGCCAGCAGTTACCGGGGGTGGAACACTGAAGCTTTCTTT
few	TRBD1	TRBV7-9	TRBJ1-1	CASSRTGFDTEAFF	TGTGCCAGCAGCCGGACAGGGTTTGACACTGAAGCTTTCTTT
NA	NA	TRBV4-3	TRBJ2-1	CASSLRLAAYNEQFF	TGCGCCAGCAGCCTACGGCTAGCAGCTTACAATGAGCAGTTCTTC
NA	TRBD1	TRBV2	TRBJ1-6	CASSEEGQKNSPLHF	TGTGCCAGCAGTGAAGAGGGACAGAAAAATTCACCCCTCCACTTT
NA	NA	TRBV3-1/TRBV3-2	TRBJ2-2	CASSQDGNDMELFF	TGTGCCAGCAGCCAGGACGGGAACGATATGGAGCTGTTTTTT
NA	TRBD1	TRBV11-2	TRBJ2-7	CASSLTGTGLPYEQYF	TGTGCCAGCAGCTTGACCGGGACAGGGTTGCCCTACGAGCAGTACTTC